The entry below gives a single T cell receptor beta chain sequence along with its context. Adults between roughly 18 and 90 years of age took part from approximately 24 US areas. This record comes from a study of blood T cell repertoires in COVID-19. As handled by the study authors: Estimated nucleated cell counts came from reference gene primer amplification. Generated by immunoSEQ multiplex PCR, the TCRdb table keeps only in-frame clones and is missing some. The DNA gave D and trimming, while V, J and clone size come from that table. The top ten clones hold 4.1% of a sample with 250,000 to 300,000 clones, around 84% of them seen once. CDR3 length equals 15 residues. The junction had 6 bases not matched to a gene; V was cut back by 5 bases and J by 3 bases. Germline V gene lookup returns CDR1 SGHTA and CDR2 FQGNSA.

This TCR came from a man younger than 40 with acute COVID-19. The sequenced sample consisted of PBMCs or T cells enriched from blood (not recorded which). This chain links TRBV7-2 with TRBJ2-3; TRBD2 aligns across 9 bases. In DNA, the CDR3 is TGTGCCAGCAGCCCTAGTAGCGGGAGTACAGATACGCAGTATTTT. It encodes CASSPSSGSTDTQYF.